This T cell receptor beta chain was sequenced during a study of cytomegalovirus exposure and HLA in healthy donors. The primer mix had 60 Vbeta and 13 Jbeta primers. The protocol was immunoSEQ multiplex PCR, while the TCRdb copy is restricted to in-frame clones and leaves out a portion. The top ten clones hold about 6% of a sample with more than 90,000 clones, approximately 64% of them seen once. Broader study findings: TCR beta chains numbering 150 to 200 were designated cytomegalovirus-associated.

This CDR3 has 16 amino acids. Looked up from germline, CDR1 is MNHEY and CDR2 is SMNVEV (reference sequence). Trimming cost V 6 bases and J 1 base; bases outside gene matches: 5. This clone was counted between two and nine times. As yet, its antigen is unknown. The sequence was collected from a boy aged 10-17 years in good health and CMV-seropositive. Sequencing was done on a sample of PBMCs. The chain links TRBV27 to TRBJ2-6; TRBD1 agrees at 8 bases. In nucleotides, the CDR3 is TGTGCCAGCAGGGATGGACAGGGTTCTGGGGCCAACGTCCTGACTTTC. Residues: CASRDGQGSGANVLTF.